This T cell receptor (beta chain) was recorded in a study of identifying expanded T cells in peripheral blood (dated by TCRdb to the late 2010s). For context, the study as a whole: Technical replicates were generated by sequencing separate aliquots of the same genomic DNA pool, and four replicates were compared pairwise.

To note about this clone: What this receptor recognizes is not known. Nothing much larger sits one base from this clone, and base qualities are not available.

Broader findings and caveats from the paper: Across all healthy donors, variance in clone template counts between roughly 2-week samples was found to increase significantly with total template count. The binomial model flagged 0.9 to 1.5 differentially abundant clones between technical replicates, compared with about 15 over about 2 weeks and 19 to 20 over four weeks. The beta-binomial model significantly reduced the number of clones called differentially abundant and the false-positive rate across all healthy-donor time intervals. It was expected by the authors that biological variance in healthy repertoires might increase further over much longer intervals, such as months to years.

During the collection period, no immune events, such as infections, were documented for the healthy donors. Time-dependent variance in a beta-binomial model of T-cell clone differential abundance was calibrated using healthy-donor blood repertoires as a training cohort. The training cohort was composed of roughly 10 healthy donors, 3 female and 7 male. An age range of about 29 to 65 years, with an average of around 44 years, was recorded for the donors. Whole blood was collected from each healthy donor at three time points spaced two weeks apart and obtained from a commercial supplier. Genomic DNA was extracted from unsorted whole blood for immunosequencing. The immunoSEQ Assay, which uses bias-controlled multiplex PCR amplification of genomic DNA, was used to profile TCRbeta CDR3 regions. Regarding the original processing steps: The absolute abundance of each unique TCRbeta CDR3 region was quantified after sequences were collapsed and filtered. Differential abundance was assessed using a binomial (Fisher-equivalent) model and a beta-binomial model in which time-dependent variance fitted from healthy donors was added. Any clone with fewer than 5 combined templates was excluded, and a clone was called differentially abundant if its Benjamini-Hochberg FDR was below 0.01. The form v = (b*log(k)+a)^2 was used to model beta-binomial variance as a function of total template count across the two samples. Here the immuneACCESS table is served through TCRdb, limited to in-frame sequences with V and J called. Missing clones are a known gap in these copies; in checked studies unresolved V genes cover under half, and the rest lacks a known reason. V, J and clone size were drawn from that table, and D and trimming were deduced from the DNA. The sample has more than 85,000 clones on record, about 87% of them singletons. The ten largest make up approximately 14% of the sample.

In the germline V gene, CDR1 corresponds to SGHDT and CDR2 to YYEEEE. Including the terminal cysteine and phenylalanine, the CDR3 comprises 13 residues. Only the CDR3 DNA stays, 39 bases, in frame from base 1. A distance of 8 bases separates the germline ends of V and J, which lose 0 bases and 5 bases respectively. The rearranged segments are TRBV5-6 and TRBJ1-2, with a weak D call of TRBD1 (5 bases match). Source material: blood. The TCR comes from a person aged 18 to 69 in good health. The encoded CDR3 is CASSLGQQYGYTF. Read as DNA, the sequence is TGTGCCAGCAGCTTGGGACAGCAATATGGCTACACCTTC.